These 13 T cell receptor beta chains were sequenced from one sample in a study of blood T cell repertoires in COVID-19. Some clones are missing from TCRdb's copy, which holds only in-frame ones; the method was immunoSEQ multiplex PCR. Of some 88,000 clones listed, more than 75% are singletons. Sequencing was carried out using peripheral blood. These receptors originate from a human donor in a cohort sampled during active COVID-19.

The chain is built from TRBV7-2 and TRBJ1-2; D gene ambiguous. The CDR3 sequence is 15 residues long. V lost 6 bases and J 1 base, leaving 15 bases between the germline ends. Germline CDR1 reads SGHTA; CDR2 reads FQGNSA. CDR3 sequence: CASSTRVGLNYGYTF. In DNA form, the CDR3 reads TGTGCCAGCAGTACGAGGGTTGGTCTTAACTATGGCTACACCTTC.

The rearrangement uses TRBV3-1 (or the pseudogene TRBV3-2) and TRBJ2-1; 14 nucleotides agree with TRBD2. V gave up 8 bases and J gave up 7 bases; unmatched junction bases: 4. Germline CDR1 reads LGHDT; CDR2 reads YNNKEL (reference sequence). This CDR3 contains 14 residues. CDR3 region: CASGTSGGWNEQFF. The CDR3 bases are TGTGCCAGCGGGACTAGCGGGGGCTGGAATGAGCAGTTCTTC.

The rearrangement uses TRBV6-6 and TRBJ2-7; 8 nucleotides match TRBD2. Germline CDR1 reads MNHNY; CDR2 reads SVGAGI (reference sequence). The CDR3 length is 14 residues. Losses at the gene ends were 2 bases for V and 3 bases for J; bases not matched to a gene: 3. The CDR3: CASSYAAGGYEQYF. CDR3 bases: TGTGCCAGCAGTTACGCCGCGGGGGGCTACGAGCAGTACTTC.

This rearrangement joins TRBV2 to TRBJ2-1; 10 bases are a match to TRBD2. The CDR3 runs 15 residues. The J segment lost 3 bases and the V segment lost 6 bases, leaving 5 bases of the junction unmatched. The germline gives CDR1 SNHLY, CDR2 FYNNEI. CDR3 sequence (DNA): TGTGCCAGCAGCTCTCTAGCGGGGGACTACAATGAGCAGTTCTTC. It codes for CASSSLAGDYNEQFF. Complete variable domain (other parts from reference TRBV2 and TRBJ2-1): EPEVTQTPSHQVTQMGQEVILRCVPISNHLYFYWYRQILGQKVEFLVSFYNNEISEKSEIFDDQFSVERPDGSNFTLKIRSTKLEDSAMYFCASSSLAGDYNEQFFGPGTRLTVL.

J is TRBJ2-7 and V is TRBV7-9; maybe TRBD2 (5 bases). The V end was cut by 0 bases, the J end by 4 bases, with 7 bases between. CDR3 size: 13 residues. Germline CDR1 reads SEHNR; CDR2 reads FQNEAQ (reference sequence). The CDR3 loop reads CASSLAGAYEQYF. The DNA of the CDR3 is TGTGCCAGCAGCTTAGCGGGAGCGTACGAGCAGTACTTC.

The rearrangement links TRBV14 to TRBJ1-4, with D unclear. Germline V gives CDR1 SGHDN, CDR2 FVKESK. This CDR3 contains 15 residues. V was shortened by 4 bases and J by 8 bases, with 17 bases between the two germline ends. For the CDR3, the DNA is TGTGCCAGCAGCCTAACCATGGTACAAAACGAAAAACTGTTTTTT. This encodes CASSLTMVQNEKLFF.

This clone occurred once. The V and J genes are TRBV7-9 and TRBJ1-4, with TRBD1 matching over 10 bases. With 5 bases clipped from V and 6 bases from J, the junction kept 6 bases outside the gene matches. The CDR3 has 15 amino acids. Per germline, CDR1 SEHNR and CDR2 FQNEAQ (reference sequence). In DNA form, the CDR3 reads TGTGCCAGCAGCCCCTGGACAGGGGGGGATGAAAAACTGTTTTTT. It codes for CASSPWTGGDEKLFF.

As for this clone: This sample includes further DNA sequences coding for the same CDR3. The chain couples TRBV5-1 to TRBJ2-3; 11 positions agree with TRBD2. V was clipped by 0 bases and J by 5 bases; unmatched bases: 2. Per germline, CDR1 SGHRS and CDR2 YFSETQ. CDR3 length: 15 residues. The CDR3 DNA follows: TGCGCCAGCAGCTTGGGACTAGCGGGAAGAGATACGCAGTATTTT. Its protein product is CASSLGLAGRDTQYF.

V and J are TRBV10-3 and TRBJ2-2, with a tentative D call TRBD1 (6 bases). The CDR3 sequence is 17 residues long. V shed 3 bases and J shed 2 bases, with 16 bases lying between them. Per germline, CDR1 ENHRY and CDR2 SYGVKD. The chain's CDR3 is CAISEPRSGENTGELFF. The CDR3 coding sequence is TGTGCCATCAGTGAACCGCGGTCAGGGGAAAACACCGGGGAGCTGTTTTTT.

The chain employs TRBV2 and TRBJ1-5; D perhaps matches TRBD1 (5 bases). Germline CDR1 reads SNHLY; CDR2 reads FYNNEI. Trimming left V 3 bases short and J 6 bases short, with 12 bases between. The CDR3 is 14 amino acids. CDR3 region: CASSDTDRSQPQHF. The CDR3 DNA follows: TGTGCCAGCAGTGACACAGACAGAAGTCAGCCCCAGCATTTT.

The chain links TRBV7-9 to TRBJ2-7; perhaps TRBD2 as D (5 bases). Germline lookup yields CDR1 SEHNR and CDR2 FQNEAQ (reference sequence). The CDR3 spans 15 residues. The V end lost 6 bases, the J end lost 0 bases, and 15 bases lay between the germline ends. This CDR3 reads CASRLGPGSSYEQYF. As DNA, the CDR3 is TGTGCCAGCAGACTAGGGCCGGGGAGCTCCTACGAGCAGTACTTC.

CDR3 coding DNA: TGTGCCAGCAGTCCTGGGGGAACAGGGGCCACCGGGGAGCTGTTTTTT. Protein sequence: CASSPGGTGATGELFF. This chain links TRBV11-3 with TRBJ2-2, with 7 bases matching TRBD1. Germline loops: CDR1 SGHNT, CDR2 YENEEA. This CDR3 has 16 residues. V dropped 6 bases and J dropped 4; count of bases not matched to a gene: 11.

The rearrangement links TRBV6-5 to TRBJ2-3; 8 nucleotides match TRBD1. This CDR3 is built from 13 residues. Germline V lookup: CDR1 MNHEY, CDR2 SVGAGI. Trimming removed 6 bases from V and 7 bases from J; junction bases left unmatched: 6. The CDR3 nucleotides are TGTGCCAGCAGGACGACAGGGGAGAATACGCAGTATTTT. Translating it yields CASRTTGENTQYF.